The rows below give T cell receptor beta chains drawn from one sample of a study of beta chain features in type 1 diabetes. The repertoire was sequenced with immunoSEQ multiplex PCR; TCRdb's copy has only in-frame clones and lacks some. The table lists 900,000 or so clones, 17% of them singletons. Sequencing was done on a sample of naive CD4+ T cells from blood. The origin of the receptors is a woman aged 18-29 years in good health. CDR3s leave out the opening cysteine and the closing phenylalanine or tryptophan.

v_call	j_call	cdr3_length	cdr3_aa
TRBV10-3	TRBJ2-6	14	AISHRGEAGANVLT
TRBV6-5	TRBJ2-7	13	ASSYRSGGFYEQY
TRBV7-2	TRBJ2-7	14	ASSLGTSGSYYEQY
TRBV5-1	TRBJ2-7	14	ASSLVSGTRLYEQY
TRBV7-2	TRBJ2-2	13	ASSFLEPTTGELF
TRBV28	TRBJ2-1	9	ASRLNNEQF
TRBV2	TRBJ2-1	9	ASSSRNEQF
TRBV10-3	TRBJ2-5	12	AISENRNQETQY
TRBV28	TRBJ2-1	17	ASSHSGLAEGATYNEQF
TRBV7-8	TRBJ2-7	14	ASSLAGRPSSYEQY
TRBV7-2	TRBJ2-7	13	ASSLGTSGLYEQY
TRBV6-5	TRBJ2-7	14	ASSYSRARGTYEQY
TRBV11-2	TRBJ2-7	13	ASSSTAVLGYEQY
TRBV4-2	TRBJ2-7	10	ASSQDRLTQY
TRBV28	TRBJ2-7	17	ASSLSFWALAGDRSEQY
TRBV5-4	TRBJ2-3	11	ASSLGPTDTQY
TRBV28	TRBJ2-7	12	ASSLGGGRYEQY
TRBV6-6	TRBJ1-5	13	ASSRTAGSNQPQH
TRBV14	TRBJ2-7	12	ASSQTPGYLAQY
TRBV7-2	TRBJ2-7	16	ASSSAGSGGSDIYEQY
TRBV4-3	TRBJ2-1	15	ASSQDSRTSVGNEQF
TRBV6-6	TRBJ1-2	12	AYKQGGFNYGYT
TRBV7-8	TRBJ2-7	13	ASSLPGTMSYEQY
TRBV7-2	TRBJ1-1	12	ASSLDQGRTEAF
TRBV18	TRBJ2-5	15	ASSPLGSNVLQETQY